One and the same sample provided the 13 T cell receptor beta chains below, sequenced in a study of PD-1 blockade in mismatch repair-deficient tumors. Libraries were prepared by immunoSEQ multiplex PCR; TCRdb keeps only in-frame clonotypes and omits some of them. The table shows roughly 16,000 clones, with approximately 88% occurring only once. This sample comprised PBMCs, obtained before pembrolizumab treatment. The receptors shown here come from an adult with mismatch repair-deficient cancer.

The rearrangement uses TRBV4-3 and TRBJ2-7, with 8 bases lining up with TRBD2. Germline CDR1 LGHNA, CDR2 YSLEER. V lost 0 bases, J lost 1 base, and 5 bases stayed unmatched. The CDR3 consists of 16 residues. The CDR3 DNA is TGCGCCAGCAGCCAAGACCCAGCGGGAGAGTCCTACGAGCAGTACTTC. Amino acid sequence: CASSQDPAGESYEQYF.

In this sample, this clone turned up a few times. The J gene is TRBJ1-2, the V gene TRBV7-8, with 7 bases aligning to TRBD1. Germline V gene lookup returns CDR1 SGHVS and CDR2 FQNEAQ. With V trimmed by 5 bases and J by 8 bases, 8 bases remained unmatched. The CDR3 extends over 13 amino acids. CDR3 in DNA: TGTGCCAGCAGCCCGCAGGGGGTATGGGGCTACACCTTC. This translates into CASSPQGVWGYTF. Full variable domain (missing parts from reference TRBV7-8 and TRBJ1-2): GAGVSQSPRYKVAKRGQDVALRCDPISGHVSLFWYQQALGQGPEFLTYFQNEAQLDKSGLPSDRFFAERPEGSVSTLKIQRTQQEDSAVYLCASSPQGVWGYTFGSGTRLTVV.

A word on this clone: Other DNA sequences within the sample encode an identical CDR3. The chain couples TRBV28 to TRBJ1-3; D ambiguous. V shed 6 bases and J shed 2 bases, with 14 bases lying between them. The CDR3 length is 15 residues. CDR1 is MDHEN and CDR2 is SYDVKM in the germline V gene. Here the CDR3 reads CASSLLGETGNTIYF. Here the CDR3 DNA reads TGTGCCAGCAGCTTACTCGGGGAGACTGGAAACACCATATATTTT.

The gene calls are TRBV6-4 and TRBJ2-1, with a tentative D call TRBD2 (7 bases). Trimming removed 3 bases from V and 2 bases from J, with 11 bases in between. Germline CDR1 reads MRHNA; CDR2 reads SNTAGT. This CDR3 contains 15 residues. The CDR3, as DNA: TGTGCCAGCAGTGAGGGGGCGGGAGCCTACAATGAGCAGTTCTTC. Translation gives CASSEGAGAYNEQFF.

The chain is built from TRBV23-1 and TRBJ2-3, with 8 bases lining up with TRBD1. TRBV23-1 is sorted into the ORF group, with uncertain function. The ends lost 6 bases at V and 3 bases at J; junction bases unmatched: 5. This CDR3 has 14 amino acids. The DNA for the CDR3 is TGCGCCAGCAGCCAGGACAGGGTGACAGATACGCAGTATTTT. This encodes CASSQDRVTDTQYF.

The rearrangement uses TRBV11-2 and TRBJ2-3; D gene uncertain. The V gene's germline CDR1 is SGHAT and CDR2 FQNNGV. Between the trimmed V and J ends, which lost 1 base and 6 bases, there was a span of 8 bases. The CDR3 runs to 13 residues. The DNA of the CDR3 is TGTGCCAGCAGCTTAGGCCTTGATGATACGCAGTATTTT. It yields the protein CASSLGLDDTQYF.

The J gene is TRBJ2-7, the V gene TRBV11-2, with D perhaps TRBD2 (6 bases). This CDR3 has 14 amino acids. CDR1 SGHAT and CDR2 FQNNGV come from the germline V gene. V lost 5 bases, J lost 2 bases, and 13 bases lay in between. The CDR3 coding sequence is TGTGCCAGCAGCCTCGGGACTGTCGCCTACGAGCAGTACTTC. It is translated as CASSLGTVAYEQYF. Variable domain in full (rest from reference TRBV11-2 and TRBJ2-7): EAGVAQSPRYKIIEKRQSVAFWCNPISGHATLYWYQQILGQGPKLLIQFQNNGVVDDSQLPKDRFSAERLKGVDSTLKIQPAKLEDSAVYLCASSLGTVAYEQYFGPGTRLTVT.

The chain carries TRBV29-1 and TRBJ2-2, with 11 bases matching TRBD1. Looked up from germline, CDR1 is SQVTM and CDR2 is ANQGSEA. Germline trimming cut 5 bases from V and 5 bases from J; bases unmatched to any gene: 7. CDR3 length: 15 residues. The CDR3 sequence: CSVRGQGARTGELFF. As DNA, the CDR3 is TGCAGCGTTAGAGGACAGGGGGCTAGGACCGGGGAGCTGTTTTTT.

This clone was observed once. The chain recombines TRBV14 with TRBJ1-1; tentative D call: TRBD1 (6 bases). Trimming shortened V by 8 bases and J by 5 bases, and 18 bases separated the two germline ends. This CDR3 spans 14 amino acids. The germline CDR1 and CDR2 sequences are SGHDN and FVKESK. CDR3 in amino acids: CASQLGGLGTEAFF. CDR3 nucleotides: TGTGCCAGCCAACTGGGGGGGCTCGGGACTGAAGCTTTCTTT.

The chain uses TRBV19 and TRBJ2-5; TRBD2 agrees at 9 bases. Trimming at V came to 5 bases and at J to 2 bases, leaving 6 bases not matched to a gene. Germline CDR1 is LNHDA and CDR2 is SQIVND (reference sequence). This CDR3 is built from 15 residues. CDR3 bases: TGTGCCAGTAGTTGGGCTAGCGGGGCGCAAGAGACCCAGTACTTC. It yields the protein CASSWASGAQETQYF.

V gene TRBV11-2 combines with J gene TRBJ2-5; 7 bases map to TRBD2. The V gene's germline CDR1 is SGHAT and CDR2 FQNNGV. The CDR3 loop spans 16 amino acids. Unmatched junction bases numbered 6, after V lost 2 bases and J lost 0 bases. CDR3 sequence: CASSLMVGGNQETQYF. The CDR3 DNA is TGTGCCAGCAGCTTAATGGTGGGGGGGAACCAAGAGACCCAGTACTTC.

The rearrangement links TRBV27 to TRBJ2-7; D is unclear. V lost 5 bases and J lost 3, with 14 bases in between. The germline gives CDR1 MNHEY, CDR2 SMNVEV (reference sequence). The length of the CDR3 is 14 residues. CDR3 sequence: CASSPLSILYEQYF. The CDR3, as DNA: TGTGCCAGCAGTCCCTTATCCATACTCTACGAGCAGTACTTC.

This chain connects TRBV6-4 to TRBJ2-3; 10 bases agree with TRBD2. This CDR3 region has 15 residues. CDR1 and CDR2 from the germline V gene are MRHNA and SNTAGT. The junction had 2 bases not matched to a gene; V was cut back by 5 bases and J by 0 bases. The DNA for the CDR3 is TGTGCCAGCAGTCCGACTAGCGGGAGCACAGATACGCAGTATTTT. Its translation is CASSPTSGSTDTQYF.